Presented here are 30 T cell receptor beta chains from one specimen sequenced in a study of blood T cell repertoires in COVID-19. Sequencing was performed with immunoSEQ multiplex PCR; in TCRdb, only in-frame clones are kept and a portion is missing. The sample contains some 200,000 clones, under 85% of which appear only once. The sequenced material came from peripheral blood. The origin of the receptors is a woman aged 80 or older with acute or convalescent COVID-19.

V gene TRBV6-1 combines with J gene TRBJ2-4, with 8 bases identical to TRBD1. Per germline, CDR1 MNHNS and CDR2 SASEGT. This CDR3 is built from 16 residues. The junction had 5 bases not matched to a gene; V was cut back by 3 bases and J by 1 base. The CDR3 DNA is TGTGCCAGCAGTGATCCAGGGGGCGCCGCCAAAAACATTCAGTACTTC. This codes for CASSDPGGAAKNIQYF.

The chain employs TRBV27 and TRBJ2-3; D is perhaps TRBD1 (5 bases). Germline V gives CDR1 MNHEY, CDR2 SMNVEV (reference sequence). This CDR3 is 15 amino acids long. Trimming removed 2 bases from V and 0 bases from J, with 9 bases in between. CDR3: CASSLGHASTDTQYF. DNA for the CDR3: TGTGCCAGCAGTTTAGGACACGCTAGCACAGATACGCAGTATTTT.

The genes are TRBV29-1 and TRBJ2-7; TRBD1 might be the D (5 bases). The germline V and J ends were trimmed by 4 bases and 3 bases, with 10 bases remaining between them. CDR3 length equals 12 residues. Germline V gene lookup returns CDR1 SQVTM and CDR2 ANQGSEA. The CDR3 protein is CSVGGRNYEQYF. CDR3 coding DNA: TGCAGCGTTGGGGGCCGCAACTACGAGCAGTACTTC.

The J gene is TRBJ1-2, the V gene TRBV20-1; 9 bases are a match to TRBD1. The CDR3 totals 14 residues. Unmatched junction bases numbered 10, after V lost 3 bases and J lost 8 bases. Germline-derived CDR1 and CDR2 are DFQATT and SNEGSKA (reference sequence). CDR3 DNA sequence: TGCAGTGCTAGTCCGGGACAGGGACGGGGCGGCTACACCTTC. Protein product: CSASPGQGRGGYTF.

V gene TRBV7-9 combines with J gene TRBJ2-7; 7 nucleotides agree with TRBD2. The CDR3 contains 14 residues. Unmatched junction bases numbered 7, after V lost 3 bases and J lost 5 bases. The germline V gene encodes CDR1 SEHNR and CDR2 FQNEAQ (reference sequence). CDR3 nucleotide sequence: TGTGCCAGCAGCTTGGGGGGAGGGGACCACGAGCAGTACTTC. Translated: CASSLGGGDHEQYF.

The chain joins TRBV11-3 to TRBJ1-1; no clear D. Germline CDR1 and CDR2: SGHNT and YENEEA. Trimming stripped 1 base from V and 4 bases from J, with 7 bases between. The CDR3 covers 13 residues. CDR3 sequence (DNA): TGTGCCAGCAGCTTAGGCCACAGCACTGAAGCTTTCTTT. Translated, it gives CASSLGHSTEAFF. The full variable domain, rest sourced from reference TRBV11-3 and TRBJ1-1, is EAGVVQSPRYKIIEKKQPVAFWCNPISGHNTLYWYLQNLGQGPELLIRYENEEAVDDSQLPKDRFSAERLKGVDSTLKIQPAELGDSAVYLCASSLGHSTEAFFGQGTRLTVV.

J is TRBJ1-3 and V is TRBV12-3 or TRBV12-4; D gene unclear. There are 12 residues in the CDR3. Trimming stripped 6 bases from V and 4 bases from J, with 7 bases between. CDR3 DNA: TGTGCCAGCAGCTTACAGGGAAACACCATATATTTT. As protein: CASSLQGNTIYF.

This sequence joins TRBV12-3 or TRBV12-4 and TRBJ2-5; no clear D. The germline V and J ends were trimmed by 1 base and 5 bases, with 5 bases remaining between them. This CDR3 spans 12 amino acids. CDR3 in DNA: TGTGCCAGCAGTTTAGTGAGGGAGACCCAGTACTTC. Its protein is CASSLVRETQYF.

The V gene is TRBV6-5, the J gene TRBJ2-7, with D maybe TRBD1 (5 bases). CDR1 is MNHEY, CDR2 SVGAGI, per germline. The CDR3 length is 16 residues. Trimming removed 2 bases at V and 4 bases at J, with 18 bases between. The CDR3 DNA reads as TGTGCCAGCAGTTACGGGGCGCGTGGGGCCTTTTACGAGCAGTACTTC. Translating gives CASSYGARGAFYEQYF.

This clone was picked up one time. The chain links TRBV27 to TRBJ1-5; the D gene is possibly TRBD1 (5 bases). This CDR3 has 14 residues. From germline, CDR1 is MNHEY and CDR2 SMNVEV (reference sequence). Between the trimmed V and J ends, which lost 8 bases and 1 base, there was a span of 12 bases. The DNA of the CDR3 is TGTGCCAGCTCCAGGGAGGCGAGCAATCAGCCCCAGCATTTT. Translated: CASSREASNQPQHF.

This clone has just one count. The gene calls are TRBV6-1 and TRBJ2-1, with 11 positions matching TRBD2. Germline V gives CDR1 MNHNS, CDR2 SASEGT. The CDR3 has 15 residues. Trimming took 4 bases from V and 7 from J; bases not matched to a gene: 6. The chain's CDR3 is CASSALSGGANEQFF. In DNA, the CDR3 is TGTGCCAGCAGTGCCCTTAGCGGGGGGGCGAATGAGCAGTTCTTC.

The chain carries TRBV9 and TRBJ2-5; 9 nucleotides line up with TRBD1. The CDR3 sequence is 15 residues long. Germline V lookup: CDR1 SGDLS, CDR2 YYNGEE. The V and J ends lost 3 bases and 5 bases, in that order; junction bases with no gene match: 8. CDR3: CASSERGQGWETQYF. In nucleotides, the CDR3 is TGTGCCAGCAGCGAGAGGGGACAGGGTTGGGAGACCCAGTACTTC.

This clone appeared a single time. The chain carries TRBV11-3 and TRBJ2-3, with a weak D call TRBD1 (6 bases). The germline gives CDR1 SGHNT, CDR2 YENEEA. V dropped 3 bases and J dropped 1 base, with 11 bases sitting between them. This CDR3 is built from 15 residues. The CDR3 loop is CASSFGGEGTDTQYF. CDR3 DNA: TGTGCCAGCAGCTTTGGGGGCGAGGGCACAGATACGCAGTATTTT.

The genes are TRBV6-6 and TRBJ1-6, with 9 bases identical to TRBD1. CDR3 length: 17 amino acids. CDR1 is MNHNY, CDR2 SVGAGI, per germline (reference sequence). V lost 5 bases, J lost 11 bases, and 16 bases stayed unmatched. The CDR3 DNA reads as TGTGCCAGCAGTCACCGTCCCCCGGGACAGGGAACAACACCCCTCCACTTT. It is translated as CASSHRPPGQGTTPLHF.

The J gene is TRBJ1-2, the V gene TRBV27, with a weak D call TRBD1 (6 bases). Germline V CDR1 and CDR2: MNHEY, SMNVEV (reference sequence). V shed 2 bases and J shed 7 bases, with 14 bases lying between them. The CDR3 has 14 residues. CDR3 nucleotide sequence: TGTGCCAGCAGTTTAGGACAGCCTGGGGGTGGCTACACCTTC. Amino acids: CASSLGQPGGGYTF.

The table lists this clone with a count of one. This chain links TRBV4-2 with TRBJ2-4; 8 bases match TRBD1. The CDR3 runs to 17 residues. The V and J ends lost 4 bases and 0 bases, in that order; junction bases with no gene match: 8. In germline, CDR1 is LGHNA, CDR2 YNFKEQ. The CDR3 here is CASSLGTGPIAKNIQYF. CDR3 nucleotides: TGTGCCAGCAGCCTGGGGACAGGTCCTATAGCCAAAAACATTCAGTACTTC.

This clone was seen only a few times. The chain is built from TRBV11-1 and TRBJ2-1, with 8 bases identical to TRBD2. V was clipped by 5 bases and J by 7 bases; unmatched bases: 13. CDR3 length: 16 amino acids. CDR1 is SGHAT, CDR2 FQDESV, per germline (reference sequence). CDR3 coding DNA: TGTGCCAGCAGCCTGGCCCCGGGACTAGGGACGAATGAGCAGTTCTTC. Translating it yields CASSLAPGLGTNEQFF.

The chain combines TRBV6-5 with TRBJ1-5, with a possible D match to TRBD1 (5 bases). CDR3 size: 12 residues. Trimming removed 4 bases from V and 9 bases from J, with 10 bases in between. The germline V gene encodes CDR1 MNHEY and CDR2 SVGAGI. CDR3 sequence (DNA): TGTGCCAGCAGTTCGGGGGGATCGCCCCAGCATTTT. Amino acids: CASSSGGSPQHF.

The chain couples TRBV18 to TRBJ2-1, with a weak D call TRBD1 (6 bases). Germline V gives CDR1 KGHSH, CDR2 LQKENI. The CDR3 extends over 16 amino acids. With 3 bases removed from V and 0 bases from J, the gap between germline ends came to 12 bases. The CDR3: CASSPSTGSSYNEQFF. In DNA form, the CDR3 reads TGTGCCAGCTCACCTTCAACAGGGAGCTCCTACAATGAGCAGTTCTTC.

The chain combines TRBV7-3 with TRBJ2-7; TRBD1 might be the D (5 bases). Trimming stripped 2 bases from V and 0 bases from J, with 11 bases between. This CDR3 region has 15 residues. Per the germline V gene, CDR1 is SGHTA and CDR2 is FQGTGA. CDR3 loop: CASSLLGAPSYEQYF. In nucleotides, the CDR3 is TGTGCCAGCAGCTTACTAGGGGCTCCCTCCTACGAGCAGTACTTC.

This clone appeared once. The rearrangement uses TRBV28 and TRBJ2-1; the match to TRBD2 covers 8 bases. Trimming removed 2 bases from V and 4 bases from J; junction bases left unmatched: 7. Germline CDR1 MDHEN, CDR2 SYDVKM. This CDR3 region has 16 residues. The CDR3 nucleotides are TGTGCCAGCAGTTTAGGAGGCGGGGGGCCATACAATGAGCAGTTCTTC. It specifies CASSLGGGGPYNEQFF.

This clone was picked up one time. This sequence joins TRBV9 and TRBJ1-4; unclear D gene. This CDR3 contains 15 residues. Germline values: CDR1 SGDLS, CDR2 YYNGEE. The V and J ends lost 0 bases and 5 bases respectively, with 11 bases between them. This CDR3 reads CASSVGGIRNEKLFF. The CDR3 DNA reads as TGTGCCAGCAGCGTAGGAGGGATTAGGAATGAAAAACTGTTTTTT.

This chain connects TRBV19 to TRBJ2-5; possible D gene TRBD1, 6 bases. CDR3 length: 13 residues. CDR1 is LNHDA, CDR2 SQIVND, per germline (reference sequence). Trimming shortened V by 6 bases and J by 1 base, and 9 bases separated the two germline ends. CDR3 coding DNA: TGTGCCAGTAGGAGGACAGTCCAAGAGACCCAGTACTTC. This codes for CASRRTVQETQYF.

The chain employs TRBV2 and TRBJ1-3; 10 bases agree with TRBD1. V lost 6 bases, J lost 0 bases, and 2 bases stayed unmatched. CDR3 length equals 15 residues. Germline CDR1 and CDR2: SNHLY and FYNNEI. The CDR3 nucleotides read TGTGCCAGCAGGGACAGGGGGAGCTCTGGAAACACCATATATTTT. Amino acid sequence: CASRDRGSSGNTIYF.

The V and J genes are TRBV11-2 and TRBJ2-3, with D perhaps matching TRBD1 (5 bases). CDR3 length: 11 amino acids. The germline gives CDR1 SGHAT, CDR2 FQNNGV. Trimming pared 4 bases from V and 6 bases from J, leaving 5 bases between. The chain's CDR3 is CASSWGDTQYF. The CDR3 DNA is TGTGCCAGCAGCTGGGGCGATACGCAGTATTTT. Full variable domain (remainder filled in from reference TRBV11-2 and TRBJ2-3): EAGVAQSPRYKIIEKRQSVAFWCNPISGHATLYWYQQILGQGPKLLIQFQNNGVVDDSQLPKDRFSAERLKGVDSTLKIQPAKLEDSAVYLCASSWGDTQYFGPGTRLTVL.

The rearrangement links TRBV5-1 to TRBJ1-5; the match to TRBD1 covers 9 bases. Germline CDR1 reads SGHRS; CDR2 reads YFSETQ. The CDR3 is 16 residues long. The trim removed 2 bases at V and 3 bases at J, leaving 6 bases unmatched. CDR3: CASSFTRDRDNQPQHF. The CDR3 region has the DNA TGCGCCAGCAGCTTTACCCGGGACAGGGACAATCAGCCCCAGCATTTT.

J is TRBJ1-1 and V is TRBV30; TRBD1 matches at 8 bases. This CDR3 region has 13 residues. V lost 7 bases, J lost 4 bases, and 8 bases stayed unmatched. The germline CDR1 and CDR2 sequences are GTSNPN and SVGIG (reference sequence). The CDR3: CASRTGWATEAFF. The CDR3 DNA follows: TGTGCCTCCAGGACAGGGTGGGCCACTGAAGCTTTCTTT.

This chain links TRBV5-5 with TRBJ1-2, with D possibly being TRBD1 (6 bases). The V gene's germline CDR1 is SGHKS and CDR2 YYEKEE (reference sequence). With 2 bases removed from V and 7 bases from J, the gap between germline ends came to 9 bases. The CDR3 has 12 amino acids. The CDR3 region is CASSFQGSGYTF. In DNA form, the CDR3 reads TGTGCCAGCAGCTTCCAGGGGAGTGGCTACACCTTC.

The chain is built from TRBV7-8 and TRBJ2-2; a possible D gene is TRBD1 (5 bases). CDR1 is SGHVS and CDR2 is FQNEAQ in the germline V gene. Trimming removed 4 bases at V and 1 base at J, with 10 bases between. CDR3 length: 15 amino acids. The CDR3 nucleotides are TGTGCCAGCAGCTCAGGCAGGGTGAACACCGGGGAGCTGTTTTTT. As protein: CASSSGRVNTGELFF.

This clone was detected ten times or more. The V gene is TRBV2, the J gene TRBJ1-6; D is uncertain. Germline loops: CDR1 SNHLY, CDR2 FYNNEI. V lost 5 bases to trimming and J lost 4 bases, with 9 bases between them. The CDR3 is made up of 14 amino acids. The CDR3 protein is CASSMPGYNSPLHF. The CDR3 nucleotides read TGTGCCAGCAGTATGCCGGGATATAATTCACCCCTCCACTTT.